Below are 25 T cell receptor beta chains sequenced from a single sample in a study of shared clonotypes between healthy human individuals. The method was immunoSEQ multiplex PCR; TCRdb's version includes in-frame clones alone and lacks a portion of them. The sample holds over a million clones, about 96% seen once. Sequenced material: naive CD4+ T cells sorted from blood. This sample's subset: CD45RA+ positively selected. Source of these receptors: a man aged 25 to 40 in good health.

This clone showed up just once. The chain is built from TRBV7-9 and TRBJ1-3; TRBD1 matches 9 bases. Germline V lookup: CDR1 SEHNR, CDR2 FQNEAQ (reference sequence). The trim removed 5 bases at V and 6 bases at J, leaving 8 bases unmatched. CDR3 length equals 15 residues. CDR3 loop: CASSAPGTGINTIYF. The CDR3, as DNA: TGTGCCAGCAGCGCGCCCGGGACAGGGATAAACACCATATATTTT. The full variable domain, completed using reference TRBV7-9 and TRBJ1-3, is DTGVSQNPRHKITKRGQNVTFRCDPISEHNRLYWYRQTLGQGPEFLTYFQNEAQLEKSRLLSDRFSAERPKGSFSTLEIQRTEQGDSAMYLCASSAPGTGINTIYFGEGSWLTVV.

The V call is TRBV5-4, the J call TRBJ2-7, with 9 bases matching TRBD1. The V gene's germline CDR1 is SGHNT and CDR2 YYREEE (reference sequence). The length of the CDR3 is 16 residues. The trim removed 2 bases at V and 0 bases at J, leaving 6 bases unmatched. The CDR3 DNA is TGTGCCAGCAGCTTACCAGGGACAGGGAGCTCCTACGAGCAGTACTTC. Its protein product is CASSLPGTGSSYEQYF.

This chain uses TRBV19 with TRBJ2-1, with 9 bases fitting TRBD1. V lost 3 bases, J lost 6 bases, and 9 bases stayed unmatched. The CDR3 spans 16 residues. CDR1 LNHDA and CDR2 SQIVND come from the germline V gene (reference sequence). CDR3 in amino acids: CASSMRRGQGSNEQFF. The DNA for the CDR3 is TGTGCCAGTAGTATGAGAAGGGGACAGGGAAGCAATGAGCAGTTCTTC. Full variable domain (missing parts from reference TRBV19 and TRBJ2-1): DGGITQSPKYLFRKEGQNVTLSCEQNLNHDAMYWYRQDPGQGLRLIYYSQIVNDFQKGDIAEGYSVSREKKESFPLTVTSAQKNPTAFYLCASSMRRGQGSNEQFFGPGTRLTVL.

This chain connects TRBV5-5 to TRBJ2-5; TRBD1 might be the D (6 bases). V was pared by 0 bases and J by 4 bases, with 13 bases between. Germline lookup yields CDR1 SGHKS and CDR2 YYEKEE (reference sequence). The length of the CDR3 is 15 residues. The CDR3 nucleotides are TGTGCCAGCAGCTTGGTGGGGGACAAACGAGAGACCCAGTACTTC. This sequence encodes CASSLVGDKRETQYF.

V is TRBV2 and J is TRBJ1-1; maybe TRBD1 (5 bases). The ends were cut back, 3 bases at V and 1 base at J, with 12 bases in the middle. Looked up from germline, CDR1 is SNHLY and CDR2 is FYNNEI. The CDR3 covers 15 residues. CDR3 residues: CASSEGRLRNTEAFF. The CDR3 DNA sequence: TGTGCCAGCAGTGAGGGGCGGCTCCGGAACACTGAAGCTTTCTTT.

The rearrangement joins TRBV10-2 to TRBJ2-3, with 9 bases aligning to TRBD2. CDR1 is WSHSY and CDR2 is SAAADI in the germline V gene. There are 14 residues in the CDR3. With 9 bases clipped from V and 4 bases from J, the junction kept 8 bases outside the gene matches. CDR3 DNA: TGCGCCAGTGGTGGGACTAGCAGACCAGATACGCAGTATTTT. It is translated as CASGGTSRPDTQYF.

This clone was detected once. The J gene is TRBJ1-1, the V gene TRBV28; D might be TRBD1 (6 bases). The CDR3 has 15 amino acids. CDR1 and CDR2 from the germline V gene are MDHEN and SYDVKM. The germline V and J ends were trimmed by 7 bases and 3 bases, with 18 bases remaining between them. In nucleotides, the CDR3 is TGTGCCAGCACCAAGGGGGGGCGGTGGGACACTGAAGCTTTCTTT. This codes for CASTKGGRWDTEAFF.

V and J are TRBV30 and TRBJ2-1, with 7 bases lining up with TRBD1. Germline CDR1 reads GTSNPN; CDR2 reads SVGIG (reference sequence). V was pared by 3 bases and J by 1 base, with 0 bases of the junction left unmatched. The CDR3 totals 13 residues. The CDR3 region is CAWRQGSYNEQFF. As DNA, the CDR3 is TGTGCCTGGAGACAGGGGTCCTACAATGAGCAGTTCTTC.

On this clone itself: The sample carries other DNA sequences with the same CDR3. V usage is TRBV5-1 and J usage is TRBJ2-7, with D unclear. Trimming stripped 1 base from V and 2 bases from J, with 13 bases between. CDR1 and CDR2 from the germline V gene are SGHRS and YFSETQ. The CDR3 is 15 residues long. CDR3 nucleotide sequence: TGCGCCAGCAGCTTGACATCGGGCAGAGCCTACGAGCAGTACTTC. It specifies CASSLTSGRAYEQYF.

V gene TRBV9 combines with J gene TRBJ2-7, with D unresolved. This CDR3 has 15 residues. The V end was cut by 4 bases, the J end by 5 bases, with 19 bases between. Germline V gene lookup returns CDR1 SGDLS and CDR2 YYNGEE. Here the CDR3 reads CASSLDHVVSDEQYF. The DNA for the CDR3 is TGTGCCAGCAGCCTCGACCACGTAGTAAGCGACGAGCAGTACTTC.

The chain links TRBV19 to TRBJ2-2; 10 nucleotides match TRBD2. The germline V gene has CDR1 LNHDA and CDR2 SQIVND (reference sequence). V gave up 2 bases and J gave up 4 bases; unmatched junction bases: 7. This CDR3 is 17 amino acids long. CDR3 in DNA: TGTGCCAGTAGTATACCCCGGCTAGCGGGAGTCACCGGGGAGCTGTTTTTT. Protein product: CASSIPRLAGVTGELFF.

The chain couples TRBV30 to TRBJ1-2; a weak D match, TRBD1 (6 bases). The CDR3 loop spans 14 amino acids. The germline V and J ends were trimmed by 6 bases and 1 base, with 15 bases remaining between them. Germline V gene lookup returns CDR1 GTSNPN and CDR2 SVGIG (reference sequence). The CDR3 loop is CACSGDNLNYGYTF. The CDR3, as DNA: TGTGCCTGCAGCGGGGACAACCTTAACTATGGCTACACCTTC.

This chain uses TRBV10-3 with TRBJ2-7; 7 bases match TRBD2. Trimming cost V 4 bases and J 4 bases; bases outside gene matches: 10. CDR3 size: 15 residues. Germline assignment: CDR1 ENHRY and CDR2 SYGVKD. The CDR3 is CAISALTSVSYEQYF. CDR3 DNA: TGTGCCATCAGTGCCCTTACTAGCGTTTCATACGAGCAGTACTTC.

The chain has TRBV19 and TRBJ2-1; 9 bases are shared with TRBD2. This CDR3 is 15 amino acids long. Germline lookup yields CDR1 LNHDA and CDR2 SQIVND (reference sequence). The V gene end was trimmed by 7 bases and the J gene end by 4 bases; junction bases not matched to a gene: 8. DNA of the CDR3: TGTGCCAGTACCCGGCTAGCGGGGATTTACAATGAGCAGTTCTTC. Translation gives CASTRLAGIYNEQFF.

The chain employs TRBV7-8 and TRBJ2-2, with D hard to call. Trimming removed 6 bases at V and 6 bases at J, with 11 bases between. Germline-derived CDR1 and CDR2 are SGHVS and FQNEAQ. The CDR3 length is 13 residues. CDR3 sequence reads: CASSPIGSGELFF. CDR3 DNA sequence: TGTGCCAGCAGTCCCATCGGGTCCGGGGAGCTGTTTTTT.

This chain joins TRBV29-1 and TRBJ2-3, with 7 bases lining up with TRBD2. The junction had 14 bases not matched to a gene; V was cut back by 6 bases and J by 2 bases. The germline V gene encodes CDR1 SQVTM and CDR2 ANQGSEA. This CDR3 comprises 16 residues. CDR3 in DNA: TGCAGCGTGAGAAATGAAGGCGGGAGTCTCACAGATACGCAGTATTTT. It codes for CSVRNEGGSLTDTQYF.

The J gene is TRBJ2-7, the V gene TRBV11-1; 8 positions agree with TRBD1. Losses at the gene ends were 6 bases for V and 5 bases for J; bases not matched to a gene: 6. The CDR3 contains 13 residues. CDR1 SGHAT and CDR2 FQDESV come from the germline V gene (reference sequence). This CDR3 reads CASRLTGVNEQYF. CDR3 in DNA: TGTGCCAGCAGACTGACAGGGGTCAACGAGCAGTACTTC.

The chain is built from TRBV5-4 and TRBJ2-7; 14 positions agree with TRBD2. Trimming removed 4 bases from V and 3 bases from J; junction bases left unmatched: 6. This CDR3 has 16 amino acids. Germline V gene sequence: CDR1 SGHNT, CDR2 YYREEE (reference sequence). The CDR3 DNA follows: TGTGCCAGCAGCCCCGGGACTAGCGGGAGAAGCTACGAGCAGTACTTC. Residues: CASSPGTSGRSYEQYF. Full variable domain (remainder filled in from reference TRBV5-4 and TRBJ2-7): ETGVTQSPTHLIKTRGQQVTLRCSSQSGHNTVSWYQQALGQGPQFIFQYYREEENGRGNFPPRFSGLQFPNYSSELNVNALELDDSALYLCASSPGTSGRSYEQYFGPGTRLTVT.

The chain couples TRBV19 to TRBJ2-2; D possibly corresponds to TRBD1 (7 bases). CDR1 and CDR2 from the germline V gene are LNHDA and SQIVND (reference sequence). Trimming removed 3 bases at V and 4 bases at J, with 18 bases between. There are 17 residues in the CDR3. The DNA for the CDR3 is TGTGCCAGTAGTATTCGTGTCGGCAGGGGGGCCACCGGGGAGCTGTTTTTT. Its protein is CASSIRVGRGATGELFF.

V usage is TRBV14 and J usage is TRBJ2-7; 7 bases line up with TRBD2. This CDR3 has 14 amino acids. CDR1 is SGHDN, CDR2 FVKESK, per germline. The ends lost 2 bases at V and 5 bases at J; junction bases unmatched: 6. Written as DNA, the CDR3 is TGTGCCAGCAGCCAATGGGAGGGCCAGAACGAGCAGTACTTC. This sequence encodes CASSQWEGQNEQYF. Full variable domain (missing parts from reference TRBV14 and TRBJ2-7): EAGVTQFPSHSVIEKGQTVTLRCDPISGHDNLYWYRRVMGKEIKFLLHFVKESKQDESGMPNNRFLAERTGGTYSTLKVQPAELEDSGVYFCASSQWEGQNEQYFGPGTRLTVT.

V is TRBV2 and J is TRBJ1-2; a weak D match, TRBD1 (6 bases). The V gene's germline CDR1 is SNHLY and CDR2 FYNNEI. The CDR3 is made up of 16 amino acids. V was clipped by 4 bases and J by 6 bases, with 21 bases between them. The CDR3 sequence is CASSVMAATRTDGYTF. For the CDR3, the DNA is TGTGCCAGCAGTGTTATGGCCGCGACAAGGACAGATGGCTACACCTTC.

This clone was picked up one time. V and J are TRBV19 and TRBJ2-7; no firm D call. The CDR3 contains 13 residues. Trimming stripped 5 bases from V and 3 bases from J, with 11 bases between. Germline CDR1 LNHDA, CDR2 SQIVND (reference sequence). The CDR3 reads CASSGDRVYEQYF. In DNA form, the CDR3 reads TGTGCCAGTAGTGGGGATAGGGTCTACGAGCAGTACTTC.

The chain employs TRBV29-1 and TRBJ1-2; 11 nucleotides line up with TRBD1. In germline, CDR1 is SQVTM, CDR2 ANQGSEA. V was pared by 6 bases and J by 4 bases, with 13 bases of the junction left unmatched. CDR3 length equals 16 residues. The CDR3 reads CSVYRDRGSMSYGYTF. The CDR3 DNA is TGCAGCGTCTACCGGGACAGGGGGAGTATGAGCTATGGCTACACCTTC. The full variable domain, in which reference TRBV29-1 and TRBJ1-2 provide the parts outside the CDR3, is SAVISQKPSRDICQRGTSLTIQCQVDSQVTMMFWYRQQPGQSLTLIATANQGSEATYESGFVIDKFPISRPNLTFSTLTVSNMSPEDSSIYLCSVYRDRGSMSYGYTFGSGTRLTVV.

The V and J genes are TRBV9 and TRBJ2-6; D remains ambiguous. The CDR3 spans 17 residues. CDR1 SGDLS and CDR2 YYNGEE come from the germline V gene. V lost 0 bases and J 0 bases, leaving 10 bases between the germline ends. CDR3 coding DNA: TGTGCCAGCAGCGTAGCTTTAGTCGGCTCTGGGGCCAACGTCCTGACTTTC. Residues: CASSVALVGSGANVLTF.

J is TRBJ2-2 and V is TRBV5-1, with TRBD2 matching 12 bases. CDR3 length equals 15 residues. CDR1 and CDR2 (germline): SGHRS, YFSETQ. V gave up 6 bases and J gave up 5 bases; unmatched junction bases: 5. This CDR3 is CASKPLAGGTGELFF. CDR3 bases: TGCGCCAGCAAGCCACTAGCGGGAGGTACCGGGGAGCTGTTTTTT. Supplemented by reference TRBV5-1 and TRBJ2-2, the full variable domain reads KAGVTQTPRYLIKTRGQQVTLSCSPISGHRSVSWYQQTPGQGLQFLFEYFSETQRNKGNFPGRFSGRQFSNSRSEMNVSTLELGDSALYLCASKPLAGGTGELFFGEGSRLTVL.